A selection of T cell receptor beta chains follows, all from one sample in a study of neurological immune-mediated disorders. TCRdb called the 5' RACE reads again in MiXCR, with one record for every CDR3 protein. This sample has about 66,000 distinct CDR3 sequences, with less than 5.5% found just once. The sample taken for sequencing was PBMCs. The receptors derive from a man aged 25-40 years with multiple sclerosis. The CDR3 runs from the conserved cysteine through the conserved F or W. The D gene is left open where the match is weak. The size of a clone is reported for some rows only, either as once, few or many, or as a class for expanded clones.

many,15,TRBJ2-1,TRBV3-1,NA,CASSHTVGGHNEQFF,TGTGCCAGCAGCCACACGGTGGGGGGCCACAATGAGCAGTTCTTC
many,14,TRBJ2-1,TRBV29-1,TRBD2,CSVEGREVDNEQFF,TGCAGCGTTGAGGGGAGGGAGGTGGACAATGAGCAGTTCTTC
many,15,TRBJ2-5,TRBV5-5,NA,CASSFDGRIKETQYF,TGTGCCAGCAGCTTCGACGGACGGATAAAAGAGACCCAGTACTTC
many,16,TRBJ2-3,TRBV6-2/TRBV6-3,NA,CASSTTETWDPDTQYF,TGTGCCAGCAGTACGACGGAGACTTGGGACCCAGATACGCAGTATTTT
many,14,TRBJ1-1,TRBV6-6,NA,CASSYPGKSTEAFF,TGTGCCAGCAGTTACCCGGGTAAGAGCACTGAAGCTTTCTTT
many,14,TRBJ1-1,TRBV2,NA,CASRARTANTEAFF,TGTGCCAGCAGGGCACGGACAGCGAACACTGAAGCTTTCTTT
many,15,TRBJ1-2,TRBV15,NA,CATRAGSDSNYGYTF,TGTGCCACCAGGGCAGGGTCCGACTCTAACTATGGCTACACCTTC
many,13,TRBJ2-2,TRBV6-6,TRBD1,CASSRQGAGELFF,TGTGCCAGCAGTAGACAGGGAGCCGGGGAGCTGTTTTTT
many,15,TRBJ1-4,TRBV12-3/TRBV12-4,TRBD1,CASSARTGRAEKLFF,TGTGCCAGCAGTGCTCGGACAGGGCGGGCTGAAAAACTGTTTTTT
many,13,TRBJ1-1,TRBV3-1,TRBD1,CASSLPGTGPAFF,TGTGCCAGCAGCCTTCCCGGGACAGGGCCGGCTTTCTTT
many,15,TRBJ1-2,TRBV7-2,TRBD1,CASSRSTGTAYGYTF,TGTGCCAGCAGCCGAAGTACCGGGACAGCGTATGGCTACACCTTC
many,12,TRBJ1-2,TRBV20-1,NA,CSARDKGDGYTF,TGCAGTGCTAGAGATAAGGGGGATGGCTACACCTTC
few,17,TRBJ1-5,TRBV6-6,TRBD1,CASSYSRTGVDNQPQNF,TGTGCCAGCAGTTACTCTAGGACAGGGGTGGACAATCAGCCCCAGAATTTT
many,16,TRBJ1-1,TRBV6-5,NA,CASSYSIAGTPTEAFF,TGTGCCAGCAGTTACTCGATCGCCGGGACCCCCACTGAAGCTTTCTTT
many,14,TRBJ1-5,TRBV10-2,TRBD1,CASTGTGGNQPQHF,TGCGCCAGCACTGGGACAGGAGGCAATCAGCCCCAGCATTTT
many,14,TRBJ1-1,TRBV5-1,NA,CASSLEFGNTEAFF,TGCGCCAGCAGCTTGGAGTTTGGGAACACTGAAGCTTTCTTT
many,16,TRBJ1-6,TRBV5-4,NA,CASSYLPGLGNSPLHF,TGTGCCAGCAGCTACCTCCCAGGGCTCGGAAATTCACCCCTCCACTTT
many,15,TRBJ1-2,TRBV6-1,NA,CASSEAIRIGYGYTF,TGTGCCAGCAGTGAAGCGATAAGGATTGGGTATGGCTACACCTTC
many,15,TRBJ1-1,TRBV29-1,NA,CSVEDQDTREGEAFF,TGCAGCGTTGAAGATCAGGACACCCGGGAGGGGGAAGCTTTCTTT
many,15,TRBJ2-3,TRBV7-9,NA,CASSAGQMVTDTQYF,TGTGCCAGCAGCGCTGGGCAGATGGTCACAGATACGCAGTATTTT
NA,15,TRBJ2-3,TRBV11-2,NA,CASSRHLAEVDTQYF,TGTGCCAGCAGCCGGCACCTAGCTGAGGTAGATACGCAGTATTTT
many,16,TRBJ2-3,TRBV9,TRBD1,CASSVGVTGGTDTQYF,TGTGCCAGCAGCGTAGGGGTGACAGGGGGCACAGATACGCAGTATTTT
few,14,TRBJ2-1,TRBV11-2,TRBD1,CASSSGQVNNEQFF,TGTGCCAGCAGCTCGGGACAGGTTAACAATGAGCAGTTCTTC
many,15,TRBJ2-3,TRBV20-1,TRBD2,CSARRLAGVPDTQYF,TGCAGTGCTAGACGACTAGCGGGGGTCCCAGATACGCAGTATTTT
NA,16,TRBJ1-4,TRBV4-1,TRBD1,CASSQGWGTGVEKLFF,TGCGCCAGCAGCCAAGGGTGGGGGACAGGGGTCGAAAAACTGTTTTTT
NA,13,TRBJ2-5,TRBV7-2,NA,CASRPGPLETQYF,TGTGCCAGCAGGCCGGGACCCTTAGAGACCCAGTACTTC
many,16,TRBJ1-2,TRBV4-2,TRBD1,CASTPAGRGKEDGYTF,TGTGCCAGCACCCCGGCAGGCAGGGGGAAGGAAGATGGCTACACCTTC
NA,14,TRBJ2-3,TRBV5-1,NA,CASSLDPSTDTQYF,TGCGCCAGCAGCTTGGACCCAAGCACAGATACGCAGTATTTT
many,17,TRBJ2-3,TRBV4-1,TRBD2,CASSQVKSGGAPDTQYF,TGCGCCAGCAGCCAGGTTAAGAGCGGGGGGGCCCCAGATACGCAGTATTTT
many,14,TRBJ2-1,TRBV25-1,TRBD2,CASSEGGGANEQFF,TGTGCCAGCAGTGAAGGCGGGGGGGCCAATGAGCAGTTCTTC